Listed here is a single T cell receptor (beta chain). The antigen is unknown. The source of the sample is a study of OX40 agonist ivuxolimab in advanced cancers. Turning to the study itself: Three patients, one with hepatocellular carcinoma and two with cutaneous melanoma, responded partially. Whole-study results and caveats: Researchers report that CD8+ T cells had, on average, more expanded clones than CD4+. At 0.1 to 3.0 mg/kg and by week 6, clonal expansion occurred in CD4+ and CD8+ blood T cells.

Autoimmune disease history or systemic immunosuppression led to patients being barred. The CDR3 consists of 15 residues. Germline loops: CDR1 SEHNR, CDR2 FQNEAQ (reference sequence). The junction had 7 bases not matched to a gene; V was cut back by 3 bases and J by 4 bases. Profiling relied on immunoSEQ multiplex PCR, and the TCRdb table lists in-frame clones only, not all of them. The sample yields 75,000 to 95,000 clones, 85% seen once. This TCR was sampled from an adult with an advanced solid tumor such as melanoma, head and neck, liver or kidney cancer. The source material was CD4+ or CD8+ T cells sorted from blood, sampled in a trial of the OX40 agonist ivuxolimab. This chain joins TRBV7-9 and TRBJ1-2; 8 nucleotides agree with TRBD1. The CDR3 region is CASSFPGQGPYGYTF. The CDR3 region has the DNA TGTGCCAGCAGCTTTCCCGGACAGGGACCCTATGGCTACACCTTC. The full variable domain, in which reference TRBV7-9 and TRBJ1-2 provide the parts outside the CDR3, is DTGVSQNPRHKITKRGQNVTFRCDPISEHNRLYWYRQTLGQGPEFLTYFQNEAQLEKSRLLSDRFSAERPKGSFSTLEIQRTEQGDSAMYLCASSFPGQGPYGYTFGSGTRLTVV.